Following are 26 T cell receptor beta chains from one sample sequenced in a study of ipilimumab plus nivolumab after autologous stem cell transplantation. This table comes from immunoSEQ multiplex PCR, and its TCRdb copy is limited to in-frame clones, with some not included. The table records roughly 17,000 clones, approximately 79% of them present only once. This specimen was PBMCs, taken in a trial of ipilimumab plus nivolumab as post-transplant consolidation. These receptor sequences come from a male donor with diffuse large B-cell lymphoma.

This clone was detected once. The rearrangement joins TRBV7-8 to TRBJ2-2; 7 bases fit TRBD2. Germline values: CDR1 SGHVS, CDR2 FQNEAQ. The V and J ends lost 5 bases and 6 bases, in that order; junction bases with no gene match: 15. The CDR3 is 17 amino acids. CDR3 sequence reads: CASSPVGGRAGSGELFF. CDR3 bases: TGTGCCAGCAGCCCAGTAGGCGGAAGAGCGGGATCCGGGGAGCTGTTTTTT.

This chain uses TRBV5-1 with TRBJ1-4; TRBD1 matches at 11 bases. V gave up 7 bases and J gave up 7 bases; unmatched junction bases: 3. CDR3 size: 13 residues. Looked up from germline, CDR1 is SGHRS and CDR2 is YFSETQ. CDR3 loop: CASAGTGGEKLFF. CDR3 sequence (DNA): TGCGCCAGCGCCGGGACAGGGGGTGAAAAACTGTTTTTT.

This chain connects TRBV30 to TRBJ2-2, with D perhaps matching TRBD1 or TRBD2 (6 bases each). Germline CDR1 and CDR2: GTSNPN and SVGIG (reference sequence). The germline V and J ends were trimmed by 3 bases and 7 bases, with 18 bases remaining between them. This CDR3 has 15 residues. This CDR3 reads CAWRTPGEVVGELFF. In DNA form, the CDR3 reads TGTGCCTGGAGGACTCCAGGGGAGGTCGTCGGGGAGCTGTTTTTT.

This clone rates as medium-sized. This chain joins TRBV7-8 and TRBJ1-4, with D hard to call. V was clipped by 1 base and J by 0 bases, with 6 bases between them. The CDR3 sequence is 15 residues long. From germline, CDR1 is SGHVS and CDR2 FQNEAQ. The CDR3 region has the DNA TGTGCCAGCAGCTTAGGCCTCTCAACTAATGAAAAACTGTTTTTT. Encoded protein: CASSLGLSTNEKLFF.

The gene calls are TRBV30 and TRBJ2-1; D is perhaps TRBD1 (6 bases). The CDR3 consists of 14 residues. CDR1 and CDR2 from the germline V gene are GTSNPN and SVGIG (reference sequence). V dropped 4 bases and J dropped 5 bases, with 15 bases sitting between them. For the CDR3, the DNA is TGTGCCTGGAACCAGGGGAACGCGGACAATGAGCAGTTCTTC. This gives the protein CAWNQGNADNEQFF.

V usage is TRBV28 and J usage is TRBJ1-1; TRBD1 is a possible D gene (5 bases). Germline assignment: CDR1 MDHEN and CDR2 SYDVKM. The CDR3 is made up of 15 amino acids. Trimming shortened V by 0 bases and J by 5 bases, and 13 bases separated the two germline ends. Written as DNA, the CDR3 is TGTGCCAGCAGTTTATGGCGGGACCTGAGGACTGAAGCTTTCTTT. Its protein is CASSLWRDLRTEAFF.

The V call is TRBV5-4, the J call TRBJ1-1; D is unresolved. V shed 1 base and J shed 3 bases, with 10 bases lying between them. CDR1 is SGHNT and CDR2 is YYREEE in the germline V gene (reference sequence). The CDR3 extends over 14 amino acids. The CDR3 loop is CASSLWGLYTEAFF. The CDR3 region has the DNA TGTGCCAGCAGCTTGTGGGGTTTGTACACTGAAGCTTTCTTT.

CDR3 in amino acids: CASSELGRGPYDEQYF. DNA for the CDR3: TGTGCCAGCAGTGAACTAGGACGGGGCCCTTACGACGAGCAGTACTTC. The rearrangement links TRBV25-1 to TRBJ2-7, with D perhaps matching TRBD1 or TRBD2 (5 bases each). Germline assignment: CDR1 MGHDK and CDR2 SYGVNS. There are 16 residues in the CDR3. V lost 2 bases and J lost 5, with 19 bases in between.

This clone appeared once. The chain is built from TRBV27 and TRBJ2-1; possible D gene TRBD1, 6 bases. There are 15 residues in the CDR3. Germline assignment: CDR1 MNHEY and CDR2 SMNVEV (reference sequence). V was trimmed by 0 bases and J by 4 bases, leaving 10 bases between them. The CDR3 DNA sequence: TGTGCCAGCAGTTTATCTCGGGACACGTACAATGAGCAGTTCTTC. Residues: CASSLSRDTYNEQFF.

This clone was counted a few times. The CDR3 DNA reads TGCGCCAGTAGACAGGGCTGGGGAGATACGCAGTATTTT. It codes for CASRQGWGDTQYF. This rearrangement joins TRBV4-1 to TRBJ2-3; 7 nucleotides match TRBD1. With 9 bases clipped from V and 5 bases from J, the junction kept 8 bases outside the gene matches. The CDR3 extends over 13 amino acids. Germline V CDR1 and CDR2: MGHRA, YSYEKL.

The DNA for the CDR3 is TGTGCCAGCAAACCGTCGGAGAGCTCCTACGAGCAGTACTTC. This codes for CASKPSESSYEQYF. This rearrangement joins TRBV11-3 to TRBJ2-7; D not certain. Germline V gives CDR1 SGHNT, CDR2 YENEEA. V was shortened by 7 bases and J by 0 bases, with 13 bases between the two germline ends. CDR3 length equals 14 residues.

The chain employs TRBV4-1 and TRBJ1-2, with a possible D match to TRBD1 (6 bases). The CDR3 contains 15 residues. Germline V gives CDR1 MGHRA, CDR2 YSYEKL. Trimming left V 0 bases short and J 4 bases short, with 12 bases between. In DNA form, the CDR3 reads TGCGCCAGCAGCCAAGATCCCGGGGGCGGCTATGGCTACACCTTC. It specifies CASSQDPGGGYGYTF.

The rearrangement uses TRBV27 and TRBJ2-2; D call uncertain. There are 12 residues in the CDR3. Trimming cost V 5 bases and J 1 base, with 2 bases left between them. Looked up from germline, CDR1 is MNHEY and CDR2 is SMNVEV (reference sequence). CDR3 sequence reads: CASSVNTGELFF. The CDR3 bases are TGTGCCAGCAGTGTGAACACCGGGGAGCTGTTTTTT.

J is TRBJ2-5 and V is TRBV11-3; the D is unclear. The CDR3 extends over 12 amino acids. Trimming took 4 bases from V and 3 from J, leaving 6 bases between them. Germline V lookup: CDR1 SGHNT, CDR2 YENEEA. The CDR3 is CASSSIEETQYF. CDR3 sequence (DNA): TGTGCCAGCAGCTCGATCGAAGAGACCCAGTACTTC.

The chain carries TRBV5-1 and TRBJ1-1; D gene ambiguous. The germline V and J ends were trimmed by 5 bases and 1 base, with 15 bases remaining between them. Germline values: CDR1 SGHRS, CDR2 YFSETQ. The CDR3 sequence is 15 residues long. The CDR3 here is CASSSSPGSNTEAFF. DNA of the CDR3: TGCGCCAGCAGTTCCTCTCCGGGCTCGAACACTGAAGCTTTCTTT.

Only one count was recorded for this clone. The gene calls are TRBV30 and TRBJ2-3; D gene ambiguous. CDR3 length: 11 residues. V was trimmed by 3 bases and J by 9 bases, leaving 10 bases between them. In germline, CDR1 is GTSNPN, CDR2 SVGIG (reference sequence). The CDR3 region has the DNA TGTGCCTGGAGAAATAAGTTCACGCAGTATTTT. This gives the protein CAWRNKFTQYF.

V usage is TRBV19 and J usage is TRBJ1-2; D unclear. Deletions cut 11 bases from V and 3 bases from J, with 19 bases between. Germline assignment: CDR1 LNHDA and CDR2 SQIVND (reference sequence). The CDR3 length is 14 residues. The CDR3 DNA reads as TGTGCCTCGGGTGACGGGAGGCCCTACTATGGCTACACCTTC. Translating gives CASGDGRPYYGYTF.

The chain joins TRBV10-3 to TRBJ2-7, with D perhaps given as TRBD1 or TRBD2 (5 bases each). Trimming shortened V by 10 bases and J by 5 bases, and 18 bases separated the two germline ends. The V gene's germline CDR1 is ENHRY and CDR2 SYGVKD. This CDR3 contains 13 residues. The CDR3: CATGRDPRDEQYF. The CDR3 DNA reads as TGTGCCACCGGCCGGGACCCACGCGACGAGCAGTACTTC.

V is TRBV5-1 and J is TRBJ2-7; 9 nucleotides line up with TRBD1. The germline CDR1 and CDR2 sequences are SGHRS and YFSETQ. Unmatched junction bases numbered 6, after V lost 0 bases and J lost 5 bases. CDR3 size: 15 residues. CDR3 residues: CASSLEGTGFHEQYF. Written as DNA, the CDR3 is TGCGCCAGCAGCTTGGAGGGGACAGGGTTCCACGAGCAGTACTTC.

This clone was observed once. This chain connects TRBV11-3 to TRBJ1-2; unclear D gene. Germline CDR1 and CDR2: SGHNT and YENEEA. This CDR3 region has 13 residues. Deletions cut 5 bases from V and 4 bases from J, with 11 bases between. The CDR3 DNA sequence: TGTGCCAGCAGCCGCCCCGAGACCTATGGCTACACCTTC. Amino acids: CASSRPETYGYTF. The whole variable domain, remainder taken from reference TRBV11-3 and TRBJ1-2, is EAGVVQSPRYKIIEKKQPVAFWCNPISGHNTLYWYLQNLGQGPELLIRYENEEAVDDSQLPKDRFSAERLKGVDSTLKIQPAELGDSAVYLCASSRPETYGYTFGSGTRLTVV.

The chain uses TRBV5-1 and TRBJ1-2; D remains unclear. CDR1 SGHRS and CDR2 YFSETQ come from the germline V gene. The V end lost 0 bases, the J end lost 2 bases, and 11 bases lay between the germline ends. The CDR3 runs 15 residues. The CDR3 sequence is CASSLGVLENYGYTF. CDR3 DNA: TGCGCCAGCAGCTTGGGGGTACTGGAGAACTATGGCTACACCTTC.

The gene calls are TRBV16 and TRBJ2-3; D gene ambiguous. This CDR3 has 14 amino acids. V lost 2 bases, J lost 4 bases, and 10 bases lay in between. Germline CDR1 is KGHSY and CDR2 is FQNENV. The CDR3: CASSQADAADTQYF. The CDR3 DNA follows: TGTGCCAGCAGCCAAGCAGATGCGGCAGATACGCAGTATTTT.

J is TRBJ2-1 and V is TRBV30, with D tentatively TRBD2 (5 bases). The CDR3 contains 15 residues. Trimming took off 3 bases at V and 8 bases at J, with 20 bases between the two ends. Germline CDR1 reads GTSNPN; CDR2 reads SVGIG (reference sequence). The CDR3 region has the DNA TGTGCCTGGAGCGACATCCTGGGAGTAGTCTATGAGCAGTTCTTC. This codes for CAWSDILGVVYEQFF.

The genes are TRBV18 and TRBJ1-1; possibly TRBD1 for D (5 bases). Trimming shortened V by 6 bases and J by 3 bases, and 14 bases separated the two germline ends. Per germline, CDR1 KGHSH and CDR2 LQKENI. This CDR3 spans 14 amino acids. The CDR3 DNA reads TGTGCCAGCTCCCCCTCGGGGCGGTACACTGAAGCTTTCTTT. Encoded protein: CASSPSGRYTEAFF.

This clone was observed a single time. The V gene is TRBV9, the J gene TRBJ2-7; 11 bases are a match to TRBD1. The CDR3 is made up of 15 amino acids. The germline V gene has CDR1 SGDLS and CDR2 YYNGEE. Losses at the gene ends were 4 bases for V and 5 bases for J; bases not matched to a gene: 8. CDR3 sequence: CASSTGQGAGDEQYF. The DNA of the CDR3 is TGTGCCAGCAGCACCGGACAGGGGGCCGGGGACGAGCAGTACTTC.

The rearrangement joins TRBV4-2 to TRBJ1-3; D is unresolved. V lost 6 bases and J lost 1, with 13 bases in between. The CDR3 covers 15 residues. Germline V CDR1 and CDR2: LGHNA, YNFKEQ. CDR3 region: CASSGRGGSGNTIYF. The CDR3 bases are TGTGCCAGCAGTGGACGGGGAGGATCTGGAAACACCATATATTTT.